This is a list of T cell receptor beta chains from one sample in a study of T cells in Graves' hyperthyroidism and ophthalmopathy. Via MiXCR, TCRdb re-called the multiplex PCR reads, giving one row per CDR3 protein. The sample lists about 600,000 distinct CDR3 sequences, approximately 14% occurring once. Source material: blood. These receptors all come from a woman aged 50 to 60 with Graves' ophthalmopathy. Each CDR3 is given with its conserved first and last residue. The D gene is left open where the match is weak. Part of the rows lack a size; the others show once, few, many or a class for expanded clones.

>TRBV12-3/TRBV12-4|TRBJ2-6|NA|NA|17
TGTGCCAGCAGACGTACTTCTACAGGGACTGGGGCCAACGTCCTGACTTTC
CASRRTSTGTGANVLTF
>TRBV5-1|TRBJ2-2|many|NA|15
TGCGCCAGCACGACCAGGGGCTCTAACACCGGGGAGCTGTTTTTT
CASTTRGSNTGELFF
>TRBV29-1|TRBJ1-1|many|NA|13
TGCAGCGTTGGAGGACACTTGAACACTGAAGCTTTCTTT
CSVGGHLNTEAFF
>TRBV7-2|TRBJ2-5|many|NA|15
TGTGCCAGCAGCTTAGCGTGGCAGCTCCAAGAGGCCCAGTACTTC
CASSLAWQLQEAQYF
>TRBV3-1|TRBJ1-5|many|NA|14
TGTGCCAGCAGCCAAGGTATAGCGGGGCAGCCCCAGCATTTT
CASSQGIAGQPQHF
>TRBV7-2|TRBJ2-3|many|TRBD1|17
TGTGCCAGCAGCCGGGACAGGGGGCGTTTAAGCACAGATACGCAGTATTTT
CASSRDRGRLSTDTQYF
>TRBV28|TRBJ2-7|many|TRBD2|21
TGTGCCAGCAGCCCGCCCCCCGGACTAGCGGGAGGGCCGGCGTATCCTCACGAGCAGTACTTC
CASSPPPGLAGGPAYPHEQYF
>TRBV6-9|TRBJ2-1|NA|TRBD2|14
TGTGCCAGCAGTTACAACGTAGCGGGAGGCGTGCAGTTCTTC
CASSYNVAGGVQFF
>TRBV7-2|TRBJ2-7|once|NA|14
TGTGCCAGCAGCTCGGGACCAAGACCCTACGAGCAGTACTTC
CASSSGPRPYEQYF
>TRBV4-1|TRBJ2-7|few|TRBD1|15
TGCGCCAGCAGCCAGGTCGACAGGGGAGGCTACGAGCAGTACTTC
CASSQVDRGGYEQYF
>TRBV20-1|TRBJ2-7|many|TRBD1|14
TGCAGTGCTAGAGCTCGACAGGGCGTAGGGGAGCAGTACTTC
CSARARQGVGEQYF
>TRBV5-1|TRBJ1-4|few|NA|15
TGCGCCAGCAGCCCCAAGGGGTCTACTAATGAAAAACTGTTTTTT
CASSPKGSTNEKLFF
>TRBV12-3/TRBV12-4|TRBJ1-6|many|NA|17
TGTGCCAGCAGTTTAGCTAATGGGGTGTTTTATAATTCACCCCTCCACTTT
CASSLANGVFYNSPLHF
>TRBV11-1|TRBJ2-1|NA|TRBD2|15
TGTGCCAGCAGCCCCGGGGGGGTTCCCTACAATGAGCAGTTCTTC
CASSPGGVPYNEQFF
>TRBV5-5|TRBJ2-7|NA|TRBD2|14
TGTGCCAGCAGCTCGCGGGGGATTAACTACGAGCAGTACTTC
CASSSRGINYEQYF
>TRBV11-2|TRBJ1-3|many|TRBD1|16
TGTGCCAGCAGGTCACACAGGGGGCGCAGAGGAAACACCATATATTTT
CASRSHRGRRGNTIYF
>TRBV9|TRBJ2-2|few|NA|12
TGTGCCAGCAGCGGTAGTTCGGGGGAGCTGTTTTTT
CASSGSSGELFF
>TRBV5-1|TRBJ1-1|few|NA|15
TGCGCCAGCAGCTTGGCCGCGATTTCGAACACTGAAGCTTTCTTT
CASSLAAISNTEAFF
>TRBV4-3|TRBJ2-1|NA|TRBD2|18
TGCGCCAGCAGCCAAGATCTACCAGCGGGAGGCTCCTACAATGAGCAGTTCTTC
CASSQDLPAGGSYNEQFF
>TRBV19|TRBJ2-1|NA|TRBD2|18
TGTGCCGGTACCCGGGGACGGGCCGGGACTAGCGGGAGCAATGAGCAGCTCTTC
CAGTRGRAGTSGSNEQLF
>TRBV14|TRBJ1-5|NA|TRBD1|14
TGTGCCAGCTCTCTGGACAGGGTGACAGATACGCAGCATTTT
CASSLDRVTDTQHF
>TRBV12-5|TRBJ2-5|many|TRBD1|19
TGTGCTAGTGGTTTGGTACCCTTCGGACAGGGGGCGAGGCAAGAGACCCAGTACTTC
CASGLVPFGQGARQETQYF
>TRBV20-1|TRBJ2-1|many|NA|14
TGCAGTGCTAGTCGGGATAGTAACTACAATGAGCAGTTCTTC
CSASRDSNYNEQFF
>TRBV20-1|TRBJ1-2|many|TRBD1|17
TGCAGTGCCCCGGGACAGCTAGCAAACAGGGTACAGTCTGGCTACACCTTC
CSAPGQLANRVQSGYTF
>TRBV2|TRBJ1-3|NA|NA|16
TGTGCCAGCAGTGATATTCAGGGCCTCTCTGGAAACACCATATATTTT
CASSDIQGLSGNTIYF
>TRBV7-3|TRBJ2-1|many|NA|13
TGTGCCAGCAGCTCCGGACCCGGCGGTGAGCAGTTCTTC
CASSSGPGGEQFF
>TRBV5-1|TRBJ2-1|many|TRBD2|16
TGCGCCAGCAGCGCTGGGGGGACTAGCGGGATCGGCGAGCAGTTCTTC
CASSAGGTSGIGEQFF
>TRBV12-3/TRBV12-4|TRBJ2-5|many|TRBD2|15
TGTGCCAGCAGTCCGAATAGCGGGATAGGCGAGACCCAGTACTTC
CASSPNSGIGETQYF
>TRBV20-1|TRBJ2-3|many|NA|13
TGCAGTGCTAGAGGAGCGAGCACAGATACGCAGTATTTT
CSARGASTDTQYF
>TRBV7-3|TRBJ1-2|few|TRBD1|15
TGTGCCAGCAGCCAGGCCGGGACAGGGACCCATGGCTACACCTTC
CASSQAGTGTHGYTF
>TRBV28|TRBJ2-5|many|TRBD2|16
TGTGCCAGCAGTAATGGGGCTAGCGGGAGTTTTGAGACCCAGTACTTC
CASSNGASGSFETQYF